The 23 T cell receptor beta chains given below trace back to one sample, sequenced in a study of cytomegalovirus exposure and HLA in healthy donors. PCR involved 60 Vbeta and 13 Jbeta primers. Generated by immunoSEQ multiplex PCR, the TCRdb table keeps only in-frame clones and is missing some. The sample has some 140,000 clones; about 70% are singletons. Sequencing input: PBMCs. The receptors were gathered from a man younger than 35 in good health and CMV-seronegative.

This chain connects TRBV2 to TRBJ2-7, with 8 bases matching TRBD1. V dropped 5 bases and J dropped 3; count of bases not matched to a gene: 6. This CDR3 region has 14 residues. In germline, CDR1 is SNHLY, CDR2 FYNNEI. CDR3: CASSYDRGGYEQYF. CDR3 sequence (DNA): TGTGCCAGCAGTTATGACAGGGGTGGCTACGAGCAGTACTTC.

As for this clone: This sample includes further DNA sequences coding for the same CDR3. The gene calls are TRBV7-2 and TRBJ2-3; the D gene is possibly TRBD2 (5 bases). Deletions cut 5 bases from V and 0 bases from J, with 12 bases between. The germline gives CDR1 SGHTA, CDR2 FQGNSA. This CDR3 spans 15 amino acids. The DNA for the CDR3 is TGTGCCAGCAGCCCCGACTACCTTAGCACAGATACGCAGTATTTT. It codes for CASSPDYLSTDTQYF.

The V and J genes are TRBV6-5 and TRBJ2-7; D call uncertain. The CDR3 loop spans 15 amino acids. With 6 bases removed from V and 0 bases from J, the gap between germline ends came to 15 bases. Germline CDR1 MNHEY, CDR2 SVGAGI. The CDR3 sequence: CASSPRYLSSYEQYF. The CDR3 bases are TGTGCCAGCAGCCCCCGTTATCTTAGCTCCTACGAGCAGTACTTC.

This clone was found a few times. The chain has TRBV2 and TRBJ2-1, with D tentatively TRBD2 (6 bases). The CDR3 totals 12 residues. CDR1 and CDR2 (germline): SNHLY, FYNNEI. Trimming removed 11 bases at V and 5 bases at J, with 13 bases between. This CDR3 reads CAAGSNDNEQFF. Written as DNA, the CDR3 is TGTGCCGCGGGGAGTAACGACAATGAGCAGTTCTTC. Supplemented by reference TRBV2 and TRBJ2-1, the full variable domain reads EPEVTQTPSHQVTQMGQEVILRCVPISNHLYFYWYRQILGQKVEFLVSFYNNEISEKSEIFDDQFSVERPDGSNFTLKIRSTKLEDSAMYFCAAGSNDNEQFFGPGTRLTVL.

This clone showed up just once. J is TRBJ2-5 and V is TRBV5-1, with 7 bases aligning to TRBD2. Germline V lookup: CDR1 SGHRS, CDR2 YFSETQ. The CDR3 is made up of 16 amino acids. V was pared by 0 bases and J by 2 bases, with 7 bases of the junction left unmatched. The CDR3 nucleotides read TGCGCCAGCAGCTTGGTTTCCGGGGGGAGGCAAGAGACCCAGTACTTC. It codes for CASSLVSGGRQETQYF.

This chain uses TRBV27 with TRBJ1-6, with TRBD1 matching 12 bases. Germline V CDR1 and CDR2: MNHEY, SMNVEV (reference sequence). CDR3 size: 15 residues. After removal of 6 bases from V and 9 bases from J, the junction contained 6 bases not matched to a gene. CDR3 DNA sequence: TGTGCCAGCAGGTGGGACAGGGGGCTGGGTTCACCCCTCCACTTT. It codes for CASRWDRGLGSPLHF.

This clone appeared a few times. This chain joins TRBV11-2 and TRBJ2-1, with D maybe TRBD1 (6 bases). The length of the CDR3 is 16 residues. CDR1 is SGHAT and CDR2 is FQNNGV in the germline V gene. Trimming took 5 bases from V and 7 from J, leaving 21 bases between them. CDR3 protein: CASSQDSWALGNEQFF. DNA of the CDR3: TGTGCCAGCAGCCAGGACAGTTGGGCCCTTGGGAATGAGCAGTTCTTC.

With regard to this clone: The identical CDR3 is also encoded by other nucleotide sequences in the sample. The J gene is TRBJ1-1, the V gene TRBV2; 7 nucleotides agree with TRBD1. This CDR3 region has 14 residues. Germline V CDR1 and CDR2: SNHLY, FYNNEI. The trim removed 4 bases at V and 0 bases at J, leaving 2 bases unmatched. This chain's CDR3 is CASSVDRVNTEAFF. Written as DNA, the CDR3 is TGTGCCAGCAGTGTCGACAGGGTGAACACTGAAGCTTTCTTT.

This rearrangement joins TRBV15 to TRBJ1-6; D is perhaps TRBD1 (5 bases). The CDR3 sequence is 15 residues long. V gave up 0 bases and J gave up 9 bases, with 12 bases separating them. Germline assignment: CDR1 LNHNV and CDR2 YYDKDF (reference sequence). The CDR3 sequence is CATSRDKGVGSPLHF. The CDR3 bases are TGTGCCACCAGCAGAGATAAAGGGGTTGGTTCACCCCTCCACTTT.

The rearrangement links TRBV11-3 to TRBJ2-3; perhaps TRBD1 as D (6 bases). Germline CDR1 SGHNT, CDR2 YENEEA. The germline V and J ends were trimmed by 5 bases and 7 bases, with 16 bases remaining between them. CDR3 length equals 14 residues. Here the CDR3 reads CASSPGEPANTQYF. As DNA, the CDR3 is TGTGCCAGCAGCCCAGGGGAACCCGCCAATACGCAGTATTTT.

The DNA of the CDR3 is TGCGCCAGCGCTCCGGGACAGCCATTTGAAGCTTTCTTT. This codes for CASAPGQPFEAFF. The chain uses TRBV5-1 and TRBJ1-1; 7 nucleotides match TRBD1. The CDR3 has 13 residues. CDR1 is SGHRS and CDR2 is YFSETQ in the germline V gene. The V segment lost 7 bases and the J segment 7 bases; nucleotides outside the gene matches: 10. The variable domain in full, with the rest retrieved from reference TRBV5-1 and TRBJ1-1, is KAGVTQTPRYLIKTRGQQVTLSCSPISGHRSVSWYQQTPGQGLQFLFEYFSETQRNKGNFPGRFSGRQFSNSRSEMNVSTLELGDSALYLCASAPGQPFEAFFGQGTRLTVV.

J is TRBJ2-5 and V is TRBV7-6; D gene ambiguous. In germline, CDR1 is SGHVS, CDR2 FNYEAQ. V was cut by 5 bases and J by 5 bases, with 12 bases left in between. The CDR3 contains 13 residues. The CDR3 loop reads CASSRGPWETQYF. In DNA form, the CDR3 reads TGTGCCAGCAGCCGTGGGCCCTGGGAGACCCAGTACTTC.

The chain employs TRBV5-4 and TRBJ2-5; 7 bases match TRBD1. CDR3 length: 16 residues. V shed 5 bases and J 1 base; nucleotides not matched to a gene: 11. Germline V gene lookup returns CDR1 SGHNT and CDR2 YYREEE (reference sequence). As DNA, the CDR3 is TGTGCCAGCAGTGGGCGACAGGGCCCCTCCCAAGAGACCCAGTACTTC. Its protein product is CASSGRQGPSQETQYF.

J is TRBJ2-1 and V is TRBV2, with 10 bases identical to TRBD2. V lost 6 bases to trimming and J lost 6 bases; unmatched junction nucleotides: 5. This CDR3 spans 14 amino acids. Germline CDR1 and CDR2: SNHLY and FYNNEI. The CDR3: CASRGTSAGNEQFF. The CDR3 DNA follows: TGTGCCAGCAGAGGGACTAGCGCTGGCAATGAGCAGTTCTTC.

The chain joins TRBV15 to TRBJ1-4; D is uncertain. The CDR3 runs 16 residues. Germline CDR1 LNHNV, CDR2 YYDKDF (reference sequence). Trimming took off 0 bases at V and 8 bases at J, with 16 bases between the two ends. CDR3: CATSRDSSPGGEKLFF. CDR3 nucleotide sequence: TGTGCCACCAGCAGAGATTCGTCCCCGGGAGGGGAAAAACTGTTTTTT.

The chain carries TRBV13 and TRBJ2-5, with 8 bases aligning to TRBD1. The V segment lost 5 bases and the J segment 5 bases; nucleotides outside the gene matches: 13. The CDR3 extends over 16 amino acids. The germline V gene encodes CDR1 PRHDT and CDR2 FYEKMQ (reference sequence). The CDR3 nucleotides read TGTGCCAGCAGCCCCAGACCGACAGGGGTCGGGGAGACCCAGTACTTC. It codes for CASSPRPTGVGETQYF.

The gene calls are TRBV18 and TRBJ1-5; no definite D call. The CDR3 extends over 14 amino acids. CDR1 is KGHSH and CDR2 is LQKENI in the germline V gene. V was trimmed by 2 bases and J by 6 bases, leaving 11 bases between them. As DNA, the CDR3 is TGTGCCAGCTCACCAGGGAGAGGAGGTCAGCCCCAGCATTTT. Its translation is CASSPGRGGQPQHF.

This CDR3 reads CARSLGGWSVSEQYF. The CDR3 DNA reads as TGTGCCAGAAGCCTAGGGGGATGGAGTGTATCCGAGCAGTACTTC. The V and J genes are TRBV5-3 and TRBJ2-7, with D maybe TRBD1 (6 bases). TRBV5-3 is an ORF for which the function is uncertain. The CDR3 covers 15 residues. Trimming took 4 bases from V and 6 from J, leaving 20 bases between them.

This rearrangement joins TRBV5-1 to TRBJ2-1, with D possibly being TRBD1 (6 bases). The germline V gene has CDR1 SGHRS and CDR2 YFSETQ. The CDR3 totals 17 residues. With 4 bases removed from V and 3 bases from J, the gap between germline ends came to 20 bases. CDR3 region: CASSGGPGISVYNEQFF. CDR3 coding DNA: TGCGCCAGCAGCGGGGGCCCGGGGATTAGCGTCTACAATGAGCAGTTCTTC.

The V gene is TRBV27, the J gene TRBJ1-4; TRBD1 agrees at 9 bases. This CDR3 is 13 amino acids long. V lost 5 bases, J lost 11 bases, and 6 bases stayed unmatched. Germline V gene data show CDR1 as MNHEY and CDR2 as SMNVEV (reference sequence). This CDR3 is CASSPDRGQKLFF. The CDR3 DNA is TGTGCCAGCAGTCCGGACAGGGGACAGAAACTGTTTTTT.

The rearrangement uses TRBV27 and TRBJ1-5; D unclear. The V and J ends lost 7 bases and 5 bases respectively, with 24 bases between them. CDR1 is MNHEY, CDR2 SMNVEV, per germline (reference sequence). The CDR3 is 17 residues long. Here the CDR3 reads CASILTRSGEGYQPQHF. The CDR3, as DNA: TGTGCCAGCATCTTAACCCGCAGTGGGGAGGGTTATCAGCCCCAGCATTTT.

CDR3 amino acids: CATGATNSYEQYV. In DNA, the CDR3 is TGTGCGACAGGGGCGACTAACTCCTACGAGCAGTACGTC. The chain uses TRBV6-1 and TRBJ2-7; 8 bases line up with TRBD1. Looked up from germline, CDR1 is MNHNS and CDR2 is SASEGT. The CDR3 loop spans 13 amino acids.

The chain couples TRBV6-6 to TRBJ1-4; D call uncertain. Germline V lookup: CDR1 MNHNY, CDR2 SVGAGI (reference sequence). The CDR3 spans 14 residues. The germline V and J ends were trimmed by 0 bases and 6 bases, with 8 bases remaining between them. DNA for the CDR3: TGTGCCAGCAGTTACTCGAGGGTCGATGAAAAACTGTTTTTT. This codes for CASSYSRVDEKLFF.